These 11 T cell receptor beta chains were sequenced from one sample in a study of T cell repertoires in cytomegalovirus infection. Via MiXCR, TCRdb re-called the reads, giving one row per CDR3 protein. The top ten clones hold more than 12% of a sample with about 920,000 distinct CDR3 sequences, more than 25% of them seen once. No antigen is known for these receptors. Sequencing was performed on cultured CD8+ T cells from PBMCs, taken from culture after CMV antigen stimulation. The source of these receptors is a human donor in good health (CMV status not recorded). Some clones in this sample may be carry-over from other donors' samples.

CDR3 amino acids: CAISGYRTESLGTEAFF. The CDR3 DNA reads as TGTGCCATCAGTGGGTACCGTACAGAGAGCTTGGGCACTGAAGCTTTCTTT. The chain uses TRBV10-3 and TRBJ1-1, with unresolved D. Germline loops: CDR1 ENHRY, CDR2 SYGVKD. The CDR3 is 17 amino acids. With 4 bases removed from V and 4 bases from J, the gap between germline ends came to 22 bases.

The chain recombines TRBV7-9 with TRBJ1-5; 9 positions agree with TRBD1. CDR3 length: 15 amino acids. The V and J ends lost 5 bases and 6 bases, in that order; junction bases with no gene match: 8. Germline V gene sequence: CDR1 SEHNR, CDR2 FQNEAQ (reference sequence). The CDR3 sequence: CASSPQQGAGQPQHF. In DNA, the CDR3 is TGTGCCAGCAGCCCACAACAGGGGGCAGGTCAGCCCCAGCATTTT.

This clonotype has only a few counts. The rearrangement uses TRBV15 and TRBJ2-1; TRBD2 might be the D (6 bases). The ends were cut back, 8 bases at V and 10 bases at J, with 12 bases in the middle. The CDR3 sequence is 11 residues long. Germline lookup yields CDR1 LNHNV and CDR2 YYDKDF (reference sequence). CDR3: CATGAGREQFF. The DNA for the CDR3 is TGTGCCACCGGAGCGGGTCGGGAGCAGTTCTTC.

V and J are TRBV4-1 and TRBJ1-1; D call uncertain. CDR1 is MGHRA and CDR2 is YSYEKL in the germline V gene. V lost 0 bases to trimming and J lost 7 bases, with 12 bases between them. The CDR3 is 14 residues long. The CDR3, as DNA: TGCGCCAGCAGCCAAGATCCGGATAGCGATGAAGCTTTCTTT. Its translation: CASSQDPDSDEAFF.

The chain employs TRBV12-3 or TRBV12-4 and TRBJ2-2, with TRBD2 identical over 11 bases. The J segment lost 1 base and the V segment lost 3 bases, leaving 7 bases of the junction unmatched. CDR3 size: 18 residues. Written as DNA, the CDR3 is TGTGCCAGCAGTTTTCGGCTAGCGGGGGGTCTGAACACCGGGGAGCTGTTTTTT. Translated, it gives CASSFRLAGGLNTGELFF.

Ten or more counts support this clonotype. CDR3 DNA: TGTGCCAGCAGCGATACACTAGCGGGGTCCCGTGGCACCGGGGAGCTGTTTTTT. Translated, it gives CASSDTLAGSRGTGELFF. This sequence joins TRBV7-8 and TRBJ2-2; 10 nucleotides match TRBD2. The CDR3 is 18 amino acids. The V segment lost 5 bases and the J segment 4 bases; nucleotides outside the gene matches: 13. Germline V CDR1 and CDR2: SGHVS, FQNEAQ.

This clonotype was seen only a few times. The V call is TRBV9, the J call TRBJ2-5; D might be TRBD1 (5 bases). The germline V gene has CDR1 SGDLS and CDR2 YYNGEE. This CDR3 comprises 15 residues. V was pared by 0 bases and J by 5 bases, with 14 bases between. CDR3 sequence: CASSVDPGIRETQYF. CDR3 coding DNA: TGTGCCAGCAGCGTAGACCCAGGGATAAGGGAGACCCAGTACTTC.

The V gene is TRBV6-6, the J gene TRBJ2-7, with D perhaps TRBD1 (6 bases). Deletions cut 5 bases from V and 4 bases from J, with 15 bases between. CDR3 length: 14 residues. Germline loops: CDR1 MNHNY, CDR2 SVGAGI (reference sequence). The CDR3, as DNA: TGTGCCAGCAGTGGACCCCTGACAGGTTACGAGCAGTACTTC. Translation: CASSGPLTGYEQYF.

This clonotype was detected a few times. CDR3 bases: TGTGCCAGCAGACCCCGGCCATCCTATAGCAATCAGCCCCAGCATTTT. Its translation: CASRPRPSYSNQPQHF. The rearrangement uses TRBV6-5 and TRBJ1-5; D gene unclear. The germline CDR1 and CDR2 sequences are MNHEY and SVGAGI. There are 16 residues in the CDR3. The ends were cut back, 6 bases at V and 0 bases at J, with 15 bases in the middle.

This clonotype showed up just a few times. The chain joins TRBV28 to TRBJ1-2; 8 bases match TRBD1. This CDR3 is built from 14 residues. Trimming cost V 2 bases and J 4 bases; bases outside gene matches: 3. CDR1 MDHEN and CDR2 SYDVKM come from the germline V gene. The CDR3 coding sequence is TGTGCCAGCAGTTTAACTACAGGGGGCTATGGCTACACCTTC. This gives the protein CASSLTTGGYGYTF.

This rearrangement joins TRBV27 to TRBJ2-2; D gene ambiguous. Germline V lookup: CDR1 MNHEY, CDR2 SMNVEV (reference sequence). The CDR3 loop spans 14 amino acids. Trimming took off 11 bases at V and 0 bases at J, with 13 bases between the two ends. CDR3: CASFSYANTGELFF. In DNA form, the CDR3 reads TGTGCCTCTTTTTCTTACGCGAACACCGGGGAGCTGTTTTTT.